One and the same sample provided the 30 T cell receptor beta chains below, sequenced in a study of cytomegalovirus exposure and HLA in healthy donors. With 60 Vbeta and 13 Jbeta primers, the PCR was carried out. Clones were read by immunoSEQ multiplex PCR, and TCRdb kept only the in-frame ones, dropping some. The table lists around 150,000 clones, around 83% of them singletons. The sequenced material came from PBMCs. All receptors come from a man aged 50-59 years in good health and CMV-seropositive.

J is TRBJ1-4 and V is TRBV30, with TRBD1 matching over 8 bases. The germline gives CDR1 GTSNPN, CDR2 SVGIG (reference sequence). CDR3 length equals 14 residues. The J segment lost 8 bases and the V segment lost 0 bases, leaving 5 bases of the junction unmatched. The CDR3 is CAWSVGTGFEKLFF. DNA of the CDR3: TGTGCCTGGAGTGTAGGGACAGGTTTCGAAAAACTGTTTTTT.

This chain connects TRBV5-1 to TRBJ2-7; 7 positions agree with TRBD1. CDR3 size: 15 residues. J lost 3 bases, V lost 0 bases, and 6 bases had no gene match. Germline V CDR1 and CDR2: SGHRS, YFSETQ. The CDR3 bases are TGCGCCAGCAGCTTGGGGTCAGGGGGATACTACGAGCAGTACTTC. It translates to CASSLGSGGYYEQYF.

This chain links TRBV7-9 with TRBJ2-1, with 9 bases identical to TRBD1. CDR3 length equals 15 residues. Germline-derived CDR1 and CDR2 are SEHNR and FQNEAQ (reference sequence). V shed 5 bases and J 8 bases; nucleotides not matched to a gene: 10. The CDR3 sequence: CASSLPGQGFDEQFF. The CDR3 nucleotides read TGTGCCAGCAGCCTACCGGGACAGGGTTTTGATGAGCAGTTCTTC.

The V and J genes are TRBV30 and TRBJ1-5; possibly TRBD1 for D (5 bases). V dropped 0 bases and J dropped 0 bases, with 9 bases sitting between them. The germline CDR1 and CDR2 sequences are GTSNPN and SVGIG (reference sequence). The CDR3 has 15 residues. CDR3 sequence (DNA): TGTGCCTGGAGTGTATGGGGCAATAGCAATCAGCCCCAGCATTTT. Protein: CAWSVWGNSNQPQHF.

The chain couples TRBV15 to TRBJ1-3; D call uncertain. The V gene's germline CDR1 is LNHNV and CDR2 YYDKDF (reference sequence). Trimming pared 7 bases from V and 0 bases from J, leaving 7 bases between. CDR3 length: 13 amino acids. The CDR3, as DNA: TGTGCCACCACGCAACTCTCTGGAAACACCATATATTTT. It codes for CATTQLSGNTIYF.

This rearrangement joins TRBV19 to TRBJ2-2; no definite D call. The germline V gene has CDR1 LNHDA and CDR2 SQIVND (reference sequence). The CDR3 consists of 14 residues. V lost 9 bases, J lost 1 base, and 12 bases lay in between. The CDR3 bases are TGTGCCAGCCAGTATGCTAGGAACACCGGGGAGCTGTTTTTT. Translated: CASQYARNTGELFF. Based on the CDR3 plus reference TRBV19 and TRBJ2-2, the full variable domain is DGGITQSPKYLFRKEGQNVTLSCEQNLNHDAMYWYRQDPGQGLRLIYYSQIVNDFQKGDIAEGYSVSREKKESFPLTVTSAQKNPTAFYLCASQYARNTGELFFGEGSRLTVL.

The J gene is TRBJ2-2, the V gene TRBV11-2, with TRBD1 identical over 8 bases. From germline, CDR1 is SGHAT and CDR2 FQNNGV. Trimming removed 8 bases from V and 5 bases from J; junction bases left unmatched: 7. The CDR3 runs to 14 residues. DNA for the CDR3: TGTGCCAGCGCTCAGGGGGCGAGTACCGGGGAGCTGTTTTTT. This codes for CASAQGASTGELFF.

The genes are TRBV27 and TRBJ1-3, with TRBD1 matching over 7 bases. Looked up from germline, CDR1 is MNHEY and CDR2 is SMNVEV (reference sequence). CDR3 length: 18 residues. V was clipped by 6 bases and J by 4 bases; unmatched bases: 18. CDR3 loop: CASSPLSQGVEGGNTIYF. For the CDR3, the DNA is TGTGCCAGCAGCCCCCTCTCTCAGGGGGTAGAGGGAGGAAACACCATATATTTT.

Only one count was recorded for this clone. This chain links TRBV2 with TRBJ2-7, with 7 bases identical to TRBD1. The CDR3 consists of 14 residues. The germline V gene has CDR1 SNHLY and CDR2 FYNNEI. The V gene end was trimmed by 6 bases and the J gene end by 0 bases; junction bases not matched to a gene: 5. Here the CDR3 DNA reads TGTGCCAGCAGAGCCGGGACAGACTCCTACGAGCAGTACTTC. Its protein product is CASRAGTDSYEQYF. Variable domain in full (rest from reference TRBV2 and TRBJ2-7): EPEVTQTPSHQVTQMGQEVILRCVPISNHLYFYWYRQILGQKVEFLVSFYNNEISEKSEIFDDQFSVERPDGSNFTLKIRSTKLEDSAMYFCASRAGTDSYEQYFGPGTRLTVT.

The chain has TRBV6-5 and TRBJ2-7, with 7 bases identical to TRBD1. V trimming: 5 bases; J trimming: 3 bases; junction bases outside the gene matches: 7. The CDR3 length is 14 residues. Germline lookup yields CDR1 MNHEY and CDR2 SVGAGI. CDR3 residues: CASSSGTALYEQYF. CDR3 bases: TGTGCCAGCAGTAGTGGGACAGCCCTCTACGAGCAGTACTTC.

CDR3: CASSQGAGAVFPNTEAFF. CDR3 coding DNA: TGCGCCAGCAGCCAAGGGGCAGGGGCTGTATTCCCGAACACTGAAGCTTTCTTT. The chain joins TRBV4-1 to TRBJ1-1; TRBD1 might be the D (6 bases). CDR1 is MGHRA and CDR2 is YSYEKL in the germline V gene. This CDR3 has 18 amino acids. V was clipped by 1 base and J by 1 base, with 19 bases between them.

The J gene is TRBJ1-1, the V gene TRBV4-3, with D unclear. This CDR3 has 15 residues. Germline V CDR1 and CDR2: LGHNA, YSLEER. Trimming removed 0 bases from V and 3 bases from J, with 11 bases in between. The DNA for the CDR3 is TGCGCCAGCAGCCAAGATCCCAAACGGGACACTGAAGCTTTCTTT. Protein sequence: CASSQDPKRDTEAFF.

This chain uses TRBV5-4 with TRBJ2-1, with D possibly TRBD2 on 5 matching bases. The length of the CDR3 is 13 residues. V was cut by 0 bases and J by 9 bases, with 10 bases left in between. Germline CDR1 is SGHNT and CDR2 is YYREEE (reference sequence). The CDR3, as DNA: TGTGCCAGCAGCTTGGACCCGGCGGGTGAGCAGTTCTTC. The encoded protein is CASSLDPAGEQFF.

V is TRBV18 and J is TRBJ1-1, with TRBD1 matching over 7 bases. The CDR3 is 14 residues long. CDR1 and CDR2 (germline): KGHSH, LQKENI. V shed 1 base, J shed 5 bases, and the junction held 4 bases outside the gene matches. CDR3 in amino acids: CASSPLTGYTEAFF. DNA of the CDR3: TGTGCCAGCTCACCACTGACAGGGTATACTGAAGCTTTCTTT.

The V gene is TRBV7-2, the J gene TRBJ2-1, with D possibly matching TRBD1 (6 bases). CDR1 is SGHTA, CDR2 FQGNSA, per germline. The CDR3 covers 17 residues. Trimming took off 5 bases at V and 2 bases at J, with 19 bases between the two ends. CDR3 amino acids: CASSPLPGQLAYNEQFF. CDR3 coding DNA: TGTGCCAGCAGCCCCCTCCCCGGACAGCTGGCCTACAATGAGCAGTTCTTC. Combining the CDR3 with reference TRBV7-2 and TRBJ2-1 gives the whole variable domain GAGVSQSPSNKVTEKGKDVELRCDPISGHTALYWYRQSLGQGLEFLIYFQGNSAPDKSGLPSDRFSAERTGGSVSTLTIQRTQQEDSAVYLCASSPLPGQLAYNEQFFGPGTRLTVL.

The chain couples TRBV10-3 to TRBJ2-7, with D unclear. The CDR3 runs 13 residues. The germline gives CDR1 ENHRY, CDR2 SYGVKD. Trimming left V 11 bases short and J 0 bases short, with 14 bases between. The CDR3: CALGEQSSYEQYF. The CDR3 region has the DNA TGTGCCTTGGGCGAACAGTCCTCCTACGAGCAGTACTTC.

CDR3 amino acids: CASSQGAGNTIYF. The CDR3 nucleotides read TGCGCCAGCAGCCAAGGAGCTGGAAACACCATATATTTT. The chain has TRBV4-3 and TRBJ1-3, with D unclear. The CDR3 has 13 residues. CDR1 and CDR2 from the germline V gene are LGHNA and YSLEER. V was pared by 1 base and J by 2 bases, with 3 bases between.

The chain uses TRBV11-2 and TRBJ1-1; D is uncertain. Germline V gene lookup returns CDR1 SGHAT and CDR2 FQNNGV. This CDR3 region has 17 residues. V shed 2 bases and J shed 0 bases, with 16 bases lying between them. The CDR3 sequence: CASSLLAGLRVNTEAFF. CDR3 nucleotide sequence: TGTGCCAGCAGCTTACTTGCCGGGTTGAGGGTGAACACTGAAGCTTTCTTT.

The chain joins TRBV15 to TRBJ1-1, with D maybe TRBD1 (6 bases). The V end was cut by 2 bases, the J end by 7 bases, with 17 bases between. Per germline, CDR1 LNHNV and CDR2 YYDKDF (reference sequence). The CDR3 contains 15 residues. The DNA of the CDR3 is TGTGCCACCAGCAGATCCCCACAGGGTCCGTATGAAGCTTTCTTT. Residues: CATSRSPQGPYEAFF.

This clone appeared a single time. This chain uses TRBV27 with TRBJ1-1; D is perhaps TRBD1 (5 bases). CDR1 is MNHEY and CDR2 is SMNVEV in the germline V gene (reference sequence). Deletions cut 2 bases from V and 0 bases from J, with 19 bases between. The CDR3 spans 18 residues. CDR3 protein: CASSLGAERVGMNTEAFF. DNA for the CDR3: TGTGCCAGCAGTTTAGGGGCAGAGCGTGTAGGAATGAACACTGAAGCTTTCTTT.

Only a few counts were recorded for this clone. The J gene is TRBJ1-3, the V gene TRBV6-6; 8 nucleotides match TRBD1. The CDR3 runs to 14 residues. Germline-derived CDR1 and CDR2 are MNHNY and SVGAGI (reference sequence). V lost 5 bases to trimming and J lost 6 bases; unmatched junction nucleotides: 6. The CDR3 nucleotides read TGTGCCAGCAGTGGGACAGGAACGACAAACACCATATATTTT. Translation: CASSGTGTTNTIYF.

The chain recombines TRBV15 with TRBJ2-1, with D unclear. Germline CDR1 is LNHNV and CDR2 is YYDKDF (reference sequence). CDR3 length: 18 amino acids. V gave up 0 bases and J gave up 4 bases, with 19 bases separating them. Here the CDR3 DNA reads TGTGCCACCAGCAGAGATCACATCCGGCAGGTATCTTACAATGAGCAGTTCTTC. Its translation is CATSRDHIRQVSYNEQFF.

The chain links TRBV6-1 to TRBJ1-2, with D possibly matching TRBD1 (5 bases). In germline, CDR1 is MNHNS, CDR2 SASEGT. The germline V and J ends were trimmed by 7 bases and 4 bases, with 13 bases remaining between them. There are 13 residues in the CDR3. CDR3 amino acids: CASIPRDRYGYTF. The CDR3 DNA sequence: TGTGCCAGCATTCCCAGGGATCGCTATGGCTACACCTTC.

This chain uses TRBV11-2 with TRBJ2-3; unclear D gene. Germline V gene data show CDR1 as SGHAT and CDR2 as FQNNGV. Trimming removed 3 bases at V and 2 bases at J, with 12 bases between. CDR3 length: 15 amino acids. In DNA form, the CDR3 reads TGTGCCAGCAGCTTCTGGCCGGGTGCCACAGATACGCAGTATTTT. Its protein is CASSFWPGATDTQYF.

This chain joins TRBV5-1 and TRBJ1-6, with unresolved D. The CDR3 is 15 residues long. CDR1 and CDR2 from the germline V gene are SGHRS and YFSETQ. Trimming took 0 bases from V and 7 from J, leaving 11 bases between them. The CDR3 reads CASSLAGVRNSPLHF. CDR3 sequence (DNA): TGCGCCAGCAGCTTGGCCGGGGTTCGAAATTCACCCCTCCACTTT.

V and J are TRBV7-9 and TRBJ1-3, with 7 bases lining up with TRBD1. CDR3 length equals 17 residues. CDR1 is SEHNR, CDR2 FQNEAQ, per germline (reference sequence). The V segment lost 5 bases and the J segment 0 bases; nucleotides outside the gene matches: 10. The CDR3 reads CASSQLTGAFSGNTIYF. The CDR3 DNA follows: TGTGCCAGCAGCCAACTCACAGGGGCATTCTCTGGAAACACCATATATTTT.

This clone appeared a single time. The gene calls are TRBV6-1 and TRBJ1-5; D is undetermined. Trimming shortened V by 11 bases and J by 4 bases, and 15 bases separated the two germline ends. This CDR3 is built from 13 residues. The germline gives CDR1 MNHNS, CDR2 SASEGT. The DNA for the CDR3 is TGTGCCGCGAGGGAAATAATAAATCAGCCCCAGCATTTT. Its protein product is CAAREIINQPQHF.

The chain links TRBV4-1 to TRBJ1-3; D is ambiguous. The V gene's germline CDR1 is MGHRA and CDR2 YSYEKL. The V end was cut by 2 bases, the J end by 0 bases, with 11 bases between. The length of the CDR3 is 16 residues. The CDR3 is CASSQTDLLSGNTIYF. In DNA form, the CDR3 reads TGCGCCAGCAGCCAAACTGATTTACTCTCTGGAAACACCATATATTTT.

This rearrangement joins TRBV15 to TRBJ1-3; D is perhaps TRBD1 (5 bases). CDR3 length: 13 amino acids. CDR1 and CDR2 (germline): LNHNV, YYDKDF (reference sequence). V was trimmed by 7 bases and J by 0 bases, leaving 7 bases between them. The CDR3, as DNA: TGTGCCACCATAAGGGGCTCTGGAAACACCATATATTTT. It specifies CATIRGSGNTIYF.

V is TRBV5-5 and J is TRBJ2-1, with 12 bases matching TRBD2. Germline-derived CDR1 and CDR2 are SGHKS and YYEKEE (reference sequence). CDR3 length: 17 residues. V lost 2 bases to trimming and J lost 4 bases; unmatched junction nucleotides: 7. CDR3 protein: CASSLERGLAGYNEQFF. In DNA form, the CDR3 reads TGTGCCAGCAGCTTAGAGCGAGGACTAGCGGGATACAATGAGCAGTTCTTC.